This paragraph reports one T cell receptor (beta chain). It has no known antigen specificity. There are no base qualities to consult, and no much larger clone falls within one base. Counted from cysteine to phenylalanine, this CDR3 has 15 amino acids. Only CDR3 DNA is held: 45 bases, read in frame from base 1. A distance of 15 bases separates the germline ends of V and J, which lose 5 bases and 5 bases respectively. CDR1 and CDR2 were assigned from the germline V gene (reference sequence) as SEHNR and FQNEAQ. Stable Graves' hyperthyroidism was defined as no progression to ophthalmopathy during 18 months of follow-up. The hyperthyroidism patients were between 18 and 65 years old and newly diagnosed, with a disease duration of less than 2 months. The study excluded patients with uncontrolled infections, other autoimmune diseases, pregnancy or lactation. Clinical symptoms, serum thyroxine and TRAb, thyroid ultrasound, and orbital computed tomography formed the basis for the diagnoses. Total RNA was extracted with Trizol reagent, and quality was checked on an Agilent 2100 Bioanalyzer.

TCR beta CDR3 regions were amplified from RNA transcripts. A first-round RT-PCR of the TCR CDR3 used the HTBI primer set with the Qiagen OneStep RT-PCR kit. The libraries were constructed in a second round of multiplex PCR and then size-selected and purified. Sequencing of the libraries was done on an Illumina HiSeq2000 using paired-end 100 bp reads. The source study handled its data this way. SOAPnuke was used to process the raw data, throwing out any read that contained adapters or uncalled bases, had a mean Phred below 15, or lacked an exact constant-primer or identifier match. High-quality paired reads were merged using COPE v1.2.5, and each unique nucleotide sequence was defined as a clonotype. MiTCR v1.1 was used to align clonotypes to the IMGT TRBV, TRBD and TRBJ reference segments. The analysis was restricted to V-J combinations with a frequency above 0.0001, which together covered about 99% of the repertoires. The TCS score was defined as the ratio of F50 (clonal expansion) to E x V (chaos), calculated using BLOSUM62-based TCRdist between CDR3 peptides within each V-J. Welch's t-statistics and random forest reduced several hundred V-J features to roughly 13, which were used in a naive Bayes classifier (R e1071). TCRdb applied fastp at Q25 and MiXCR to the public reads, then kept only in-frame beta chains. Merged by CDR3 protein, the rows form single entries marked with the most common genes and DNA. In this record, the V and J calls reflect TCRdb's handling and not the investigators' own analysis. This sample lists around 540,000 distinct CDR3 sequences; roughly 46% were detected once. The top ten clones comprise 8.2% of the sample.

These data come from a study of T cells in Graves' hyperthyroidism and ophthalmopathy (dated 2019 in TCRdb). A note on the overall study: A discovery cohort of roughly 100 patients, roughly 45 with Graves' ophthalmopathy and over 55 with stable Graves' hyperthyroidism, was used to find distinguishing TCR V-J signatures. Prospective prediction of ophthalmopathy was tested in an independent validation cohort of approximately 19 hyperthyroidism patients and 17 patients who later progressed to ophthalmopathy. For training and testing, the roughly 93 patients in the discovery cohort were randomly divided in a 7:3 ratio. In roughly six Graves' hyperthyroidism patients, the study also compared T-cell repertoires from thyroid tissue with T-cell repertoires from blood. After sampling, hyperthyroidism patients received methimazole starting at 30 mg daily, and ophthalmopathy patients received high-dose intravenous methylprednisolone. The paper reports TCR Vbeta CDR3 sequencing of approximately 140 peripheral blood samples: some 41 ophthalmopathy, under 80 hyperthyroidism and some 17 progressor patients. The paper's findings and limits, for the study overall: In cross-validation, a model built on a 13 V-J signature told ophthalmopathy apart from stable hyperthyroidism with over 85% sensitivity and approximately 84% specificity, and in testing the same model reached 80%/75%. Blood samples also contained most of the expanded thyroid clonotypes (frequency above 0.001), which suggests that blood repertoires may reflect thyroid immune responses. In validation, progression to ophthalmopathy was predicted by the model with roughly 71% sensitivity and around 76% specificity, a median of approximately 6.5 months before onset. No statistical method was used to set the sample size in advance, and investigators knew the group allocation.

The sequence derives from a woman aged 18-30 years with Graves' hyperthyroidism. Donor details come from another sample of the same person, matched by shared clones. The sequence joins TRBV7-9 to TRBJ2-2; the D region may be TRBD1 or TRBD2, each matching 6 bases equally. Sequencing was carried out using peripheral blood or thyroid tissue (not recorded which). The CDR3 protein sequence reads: CASSVGGGWTGELFF. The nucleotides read TGTGCCAGCAGCGTAGGGGGAGGATGGACCGGGGAGCTGTTTTTT.